This record looks at one T cell receptor beta chain sequence and its context. The immunoSEQ assay was v3. The assay was immunoSEQ multiplex PCR, and TCRdb's table has in-frame clones only and misses some. The sample consists of about 95,000 clones, around three fifths of them appearing once. This sample's time point: pre-treatment sample, taken before nivolumab and TIL therapy. Most excised metastases sampled were pleural nodules or supraclavicular lymph nodes. The CDR3 is made up of 15 amino acids. Germline values: CDR1 SGHVS, CDR2 FNYEAQ. V lost 5 bases and J 0 bases, leaving 13 bases between the germline ends. The data were obtained in a study of TIL therapy for anti-PD-1-resistant metastatic lung cancer.

Here the sequenced sample was tumor tissue, taken at baseline. V usage is TRBV7-6 and J usage is TRBJ1-1, with no clear D. This sequence was found in a person between 30 and 80 years old with non-small cell lung cancer. The CDR3 loop reads CASSVIRELNTEAFF. In DNA form, the CDR3 reads TGTGCCAGCAGCGTGATACGGGAGTTGAACACTGAAGCTTTCTTT.